These T cell receptor beta chains were read from a single sample in a study of cytomegalovirus exposure and HLA in healthy donors. Clones were sequenced by immunoSEQ multiplex PCR, and TCRdb holds only the in-frame ones, with some missing. Of some 160,000 clones in the sample, roughly 70% are singletons; the top ten hold 1.5% to 2%. Sequenced material: PBMCs. The receptors were gathered from a woman aged 40 to 50 in good health and CMV-seronegative. CDR3s leave out the opening cysteine and the closing phenylalanine or tryptophan. Fields, in order: V gene, J gene, CDR3 protein.

TRBV18	TRBJ2-3	ASSTDRGTDTQY
TRBV4-1	TRBJ1-1	ASSLTGGYGTEAF
TRBV10-2	TRBJ1-1	DSSETGGDFEAF
TRBV11-1	TRBJ2-7	ASSLFRGGTSYEQY
TRBV4-1	TRBJ1-2	ASSLTPSGTGSLSGYT
TRBV30	TRBJ2-5	AWKEIKGRGGLETQY
TRBV6-5	TRBJ1-1	ASSYGADTEAF
TRBV5-4	TRBJ2-3	ASSLDSPGTQY
TRBV5-1	TRBJ2-5	ASSTWGDRVETQY
TRBV5-1	TRBJ2-7	ASSSAYEQY
TRBV30	TRBJ1-1	AWSLNPGSSFTEAF
TRBV2	TRBJ2-5	ASSHDFPTQETQY
TRBV21-1	TRBJ1-1	ASSFRGHENTEAF
TRBV28	TRBJ2-7	ASTAPTISYEQY
TRBV10-3	TRBJ2-6	AIMGTGGTGANVLT
TRBV27	TRBJ2-1	ASSFSGYNEQF
TRBV6-5	TRBJ1-6	ASTDRARYNSPLH
TRBV5-1	TRBJ1-1	ASSLNLGRGSNTEAF
TRBV11-2	TRBJ2-7	ASSLEGQGRNEQY
TRBV18	TRBJ2-4	ASSPGRGDIQY
TRBV10-3	TRBJ2-1	AISERQGLNEQF
TRBV10-1	TRBJ2-1	ASRSGTINNEQF
TRBV7-9	TRBJ2-6	SSSFPNPGAGANVLT
TRBV19	TRBJ1-1	ASSINNNRGRRFAEAF
TRBV30	TRBJ1-2	AERAGGYT
TRBV6-5	TRBJ1-1	ASSYSTGGLEAF
TRBV4-1	TRBJ1-1	ASSFGQGARVPEAF